The 16 T cell receptor beta chains reported below all come from one sample, sequenced in a study of blood T cell repertoires in COVID-19. Only in-frame clones appear in the TCRdb table, and some are missing; sequencing was by immunoSEQ multiplex PCR. This sample has about 300,000 clones; 80% to 90% occur once, and the top ten carry roughly 2%. The specimen was PBMCs or T cells enriched from blood (not recorded which). These receptors all come from a man aged 25-45 years who had recovered from COVID-19.

A single count supports this clone. The V call is TRBV12-3 or TRBV12-4, the J call TRBJ2-1; D remains unclear. Trimming took 7 bases from V and 0 from J, leaving 7 bases between them. This CDR3 has 13 residues. CDR3 DNA sequence: TGTGCCAGCAAAGCTGGCTCCTACAATGAGCAGTTCTTC. It yields the protein CASKAGSYNEQFF.

V gene TRBV6-4 combines with J gene TRBJ2-3, with 14 bases fitting TRBD2. V was pared by 5 bases and J by 4 bases, with 5 bases of the junction left unmatched. Germline CDR1 reads MRHNA; CDR2 reads SNTAGT. The CDR3 is made up of 16 amino acids. Here the CDR3 reads CASSTGTSGGADTQYF. CDR3 bases: TGTGCCAGCAGTACCGGGACTAGCGGGGGAGCAGATACGCAGTATTTT.

V usage is TRBV12-5 and J usage is TRBJ2-7; 7 bases are a match to TRBD1. The CDR3 covers 14 residues. From germline, CDR1 is LGHNT and CDR2 FRNRAP. J gave up 1 base and V 7 bases, and 7 bases lay outside the gene matches. The CDR3: CASARQGMSYEQYF. The CDR3 DNA sequence: TGTGCTAGTGCCCGACAGGGTATGTCCTACGAGCAGTACTTC.

This chain links TRBV18 with TRBJ1-5; 9 positions agree with TRBD1. V gave up 4 bases and J gave up 4 bases; unmatched junction bases: 2. Germline V gene lookup returns CDR1 KGHSH and CDR2 LQKENI. This CDR3 region has 14 residues. The CDR3 DNA follows: TGTGCCAGCTCACTAGGGACAGGGAATCAGCCCCAGCATTTT. It codes for CASSLGTGNQPQHF. The variable domain in full, completed from reference TRBV18 and TRBJ1-5, reads NAGVMQNPRHLVRRRGQEARLRCSPMKGHSHVYWYRQLPEEGLKFMVYLQKENIIDESGMPKERFSAEFPKEGPSILRIQQVVRGDSAAYFCASSLGTGNQPQHFGDGTRLSIL.

Only a few counts were recorded for this clone. V usage is TRBV3-1 (or the pseudogene TRBV3-2) and J usage is TRBJ2-7, with TRBD2 identical over 7 bases. The CDR3 consists of 23 residues. V was clipped by 0 bases and J by 0 bases; unmatched bases: 26. Germline assignment: CDR1 LGHDT and CDR2 YNNKEL (reference sequence). CDR3 sequence (DNA): TGTGCCAGCAGCCAAGATGGGGACGGTTTCGGAGAGTTTGAGCGGGGAAGCTCCTACGAGCAGTACTTC. Its translation is CASSQDGDGFGEFERGSSYEQYF.

Only one count was recorded for this clone. The V and J genes are TRBV19 and TRBJ1-5, with D uncertain. CDR3 length equals 15 residues. The germline gives CDR1 LNHDA, CDR2 SQIVND (reference sequence). V was clipped by 6 bases and J by 3 bases, with 15 bases between them. The CDR3 sequence is CASRREGWANQPQHF. CDR3 sequence (DNA): TGTGCCAGTAGGCGAGAGGGTTGGGCCAATCAGCCCCAGCATTTT.

The chain employs TRBV9 and TRBJ2-1, with 14 bases identical to TRBD2. J lost 8 bases, V lost 6 bases, and 22 bases had no gene match. The CDR3 has 20 residues. The germline V gene has CDR1 SGDLS and CDR2 YYNGEE. CDR3 sequence: CASNANPGTSGSSLHDEQFF. The CDR3 region has the DNA TGTGCCAGCAACGCAAATCCCGGGACTAGCGGGAGTTCTCTGCATGATGAGCAGTTCTTC.

The chain links TRBV9 to TRBJ1-1; D is uncertain. Germline V lookup: CDR1 SGDLS, CDR2 YYNGEE. The CDR3 has 14 amino acids. Trimming removed 3 bases at V and 4 bases at J, with 13 bases between. Here the CDR3 reads CASSAQVGSTEAFF. CDR3 DNA: TGTGCCAGCAGCGCCCAGGTGGGGAGCACTGAAGCTTTCTTT.

The chain couples TRBV19 to TRBJ1-1; D call uncertain. The germline V gene has CDR1 LNHDA and CDR2 SQIVND (reference sequence). The CDR3 runs to 14 residues. V lost 5 bases to trimming and J lost 8 bases, with 18 bases between them. The DNA for the CDR3 is TGTGCCAGTAGTGAGCCTCCCGGAGACCCAGAAGCTTTCTTT. Its protein product is CASSEPPGDPEAFF.

This chain joins TRBV7-8 and TRBJ2-1; no reliable D call. The CDR3 has 15 amino acids. Germline CDR1 is SGHVS and CDR2 is FQNEAQ. With 5 bases removed from V and 4 bases from J, the gap between germline ends came to 15 bases. CDR3 sequence reads: CASSGKAAVYNEQFF. CDR3 bases: TGTGCCAGCAGCGGCAAAGCTGCGGTTTACAATGAGCAGTTCTTC.

The chain combines TRBV9 with TRBJ2-7, with 9 nucleotides matching TRBD1. Germline V gene lookup returns CDR1 SGDLS and CDR2 YYNGEE. CDR3 length: 15 amino acids. V lost 0 bases and J lost 5; bases outside the gene matches: 6. CDR3 amino acids: CASSVGTGDFNEQYF. The DNA of the CDR3 is TGTGCCAGCAGCGTAGGGACAGGGGATTTCAACGAGCAGTACTTC.

The chain has TRBV11-2 and TRBJ1-2; 8 bases match TRBD1. Germline CDR1 SGHAT, CDR2 FQNNGV. V shed 5 bases, J shed 0 bases, and the junction held 17 bases outside the gene matches. CDR3 size: 19 residues. The chain's CDR3 is CASSPGGWSQGASNYGYTF. The CDR3 DNA reads as TGTGCCAGCAGCCCAGGGGGCTGGTCGCAGGGAGCTTCTAACTATGGCTACACCTTC.

This clone came up a few times. The chain uses TRBV5-8 and TRBJ1-4; TRBD1 aligns across 10 bases. The CDR3 length is 16 residues. V trimming: 5 bases; J trimming: 8 bases; junction bases outside the gene matches: 12. Per the germline V gene, CDR1 is SGHTS and CDR2 is YDEGEE. CDR3 in amino acids: CASSHLPGQGPEKLFF. CDR3 in DNA: TGTGCCAGCAGTCACCTCCCGGGACAGGGGCCCGAAAAACTGTTTTTT.

The gene calls are TRBV6-5 and TRBJ1-5, with 7 bases lining up with TRBD1. Germline CDR1 and CDR2: MNHEY and SVGAGI. Trimming cost V 2 bases and J 0 bases; bases outside gene matches: 4. The CDR3 has 16 residues. The CDR3 bases are TGTGCCAGCAGTTACCGGACAGGCATTAGCAATCAGCCCCAGCATTTT. Protein: CASSYRTGISNQPQHF.

V usage is TRBV6-5 and J usage is TRBJ2-1; 12 bases line up with TRBD2. This CDR3 has 15 residues. V was clipped by 5 bases and J by 8 bases; unmatched bases: 7. Germline CDR1 MNHEY, CDR2 SVGAGI. The CDR3 spells CASSRLAGGPDEQFF. The CDR3 nucleotides read TGTGCCAGCAGTCGCCTAGCGGGGGGGCCGGATGAGCAGTTCTTC.

The chain links TRBV7-2 to TRBJ2-7, with TRBD2 identical over 13 bases. CDR1 is SGHTA and CDR2 is FQGNSA in the germline V gene. The V gene end was trimmed by 5 bases and the J gene end by 3 bases; junction bases not matched to a gene: 7. The CDR3 has 16 amino acids. As DNA, the CDR3 is TGTGCCAGCAGCGAAACCGGGACTAGCGGGGTCTACGAGCAGTACTTC. It specifies CASSETGTSGVYEQYF.